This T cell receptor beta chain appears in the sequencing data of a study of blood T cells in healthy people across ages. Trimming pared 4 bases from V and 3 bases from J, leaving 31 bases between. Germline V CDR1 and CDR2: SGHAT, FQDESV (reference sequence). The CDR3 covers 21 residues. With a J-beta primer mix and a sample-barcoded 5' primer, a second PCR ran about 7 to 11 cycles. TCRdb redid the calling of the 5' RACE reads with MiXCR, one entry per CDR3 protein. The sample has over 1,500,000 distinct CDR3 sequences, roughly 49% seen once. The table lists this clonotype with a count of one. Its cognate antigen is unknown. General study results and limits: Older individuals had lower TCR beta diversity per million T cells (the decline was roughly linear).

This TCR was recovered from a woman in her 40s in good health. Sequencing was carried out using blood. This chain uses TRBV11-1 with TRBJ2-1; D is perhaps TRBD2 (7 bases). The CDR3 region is CASSSYLARGAASRYYNEQFF. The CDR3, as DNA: TGTGCCAGCAGCTCCTACCTAGCTCGGGGGGCCGCTTCCCGTTACTACAATGAGCAGTTCTTC.